The rows below give T cell receptor beta chains drawn from one sample of a study of post-analysis software for immune sequencing data. TCRdb re-called the PCR reads through MiXCR, storing one row per CDR3 protein. The table lists more than 450,000 distinct CDR3 sequences, roughly 45% of them singletons, with around 1.7% in the top ten. The sequenced material came from blood. The receptors were gathered from a girl aged 10 to 17 with multiple sclerosis. CDR3s include the opening cysteine and the closing phenylalanine or tryptophan. The D gene is left open where the match is weak. For some rows the clone size is stated as once, few or many, or as a class when expanded; others skip it.

TRBV12-3/TRBV12-4	.	TRBJ2-3	.	13	TGTGCCAGCAGTTTAGAATTCACAGATACGCAGTATTTT	CASSLEFTDTQYF
TRBV6-6	.	TRBJ1-2	.	14	TGTGCCAGCAGTTACCTAATAACGGGCTATGGCTACACCTTC	CASSYLITGYGYTF
TRBV28	.	TRBJ2-2	.	15	TGTGCCAGTACCCTTGGCGTGGTGAACACCGGGGAGCTGTTTTTT	CASTLGVVNTGELFF
TRBV12-3/TRBV12-4	few	TRBJ2-1	.	15	TGTGCCAGCAGTTTTAGGGTGCGTGGAGGGAATGAGCAGTTCTTC	CASSFRVRGGNEQFF
TRBV5-1	.	TRBJ2-7	TRBD2	13	TGCGCCAGCAGCTTTGGAGCGGGAGACGAGCAGTACTTC	CASSFGAGDEQYF
TRBV10-3	many	TRBJ2-3	TRBD2	14	TGTGCCATCAAGGGGCTAGCGGGCACAGATACGCAGTATTTT	CAIKGLAGTDTQYF
TRBV7-2	.	TRBJ1-2	.	16	TGTGGCAGCAGCTCGTGGAGAAGATTAGATGAGTCTGGCTACACCTTC	CGSSSWRRLDESGYTF
TRBV5-6	.	TRBJ1-5	.	13	TGTGCCAGCACCATAGGGGGTAATCAGCCCCAGCATTTT	CASTIGGNQPQHF
TRBV20-1	.	TRBJ1-2	TRBD1	13	TGCAGTGCTACTCCGGGACAGAACTATGGCTACACCTTC	CSATPGQNYGYTF
TRBV20-1	.	TRBJ2-3	.	15	TGCAGTGCTCTCCCTGGGACCTTAACCGCAGATACGCAGTATTTT	CSALPGTLTADTQYF
TRBV4-1	.	TRBJ2-3	.	16	TGCGCCAGCAGCCAAGACCCAAGGGGTCGCACAGATACGCAGTATTTT	CASSQDPRGRTDTQYF
TRBV6-2/TRBV6-3	.	TRBJ1-5	.	14	TGTGCCAGCAGGTACCACGCGGACAATCAGCCCCAGCATTTT	CASRYHADNQPQHF
TRBV12-3/TRBV12-4	few	TRBJ1-4	TRBD1	14	TGTGCCAGCAGTCTGGACAGGGGTTATGAAGAACTGTTTTTT	CASSLDRGYEELFF
TRBV6-5	few	TRBJ2-3	TRBD2	16	TGTGCCAGCAGTTCCCCACTAGCGGGGGAAACAGATACGCAGTATTTT	CASSSPLAGETDTQYF
TRBV6-5	few	TRBJ2-1	TRBD1	19	TGTGCCAGCAGTTACCCGCGGGGTTCCGGGACAGGGGGGTCCAATGAGCAGTTCTTC	CASSYPRGSGTGGSNEQFF
TRBV7-2	.	TRBJ2-5	.	15	TGTGCCAGCAGCAGCCGGGACTCGAACCACCAGACCCAGTACTTC	CASSSRDSNHQTQYF
TRBV27	.	TRBJ1-4	TRBD1	17	TGTGCCAGCAGTGCGGGACAGGGCCTCCCAACTAATGAAAAACGGTTTTTT	CASSAGQGLPTNEKRFF
TRBV5-1	.	TRBJ2-4	TRBD2	18	TGCGCCAGCAGCTTCGGACTAGCGGGGGGTAATAAATGGGACATTCAGTACTTC	CASSFGLAGGNKWDIQYF
TRBV4-1	few	TRBJ1-1	.	16	TGCGCCAGCAGCCAAGATACGGTCAGGGTGTTCACTGAAGCTTTCTTT	CASSQDTVRVFTEAFF
TRBV13	.	TRBJ1-2	.	14	TGTGCCAGCAGCTTCGACCTCTATAACTATGGCTACACCTTC	CASSFDLYNYGYTF
TRBV29-1	few	TRBJ2-5	.	11	TGCAGCTTACAGGGTTCGGAGACCCAGTACTTC	CSLQGSETQYF
TRBV10-3	few	TRBJ2-5	.	16	TGTGCCATCAGTGAAGGGTTATCGGGGGCGGGAGAGACCCAGTACTTC	CAISEGLSGAGETQYF
TRBV29-1	.	TRBJ2-1	.	13	TGCAGCGTTGGGAGCCAGGTTAACAATGAGCAGGTCTTC	CSVGSQVNNEQVF
TRBV5-1	.	TRBJ1-1	TRBD1	14	TGCGCCAGTTTCACACGACAGGGGGGCACTGAAGCTTTCTTT	CASFTRQGGTEAFF
TRBV12-3/TRBV12-4	.	TRBJ1-1	.	12	TGTGCCAGCAGCACCTTCAGGTTCGGAGCTTTCTTT	CASSTFRFGAFF
TRBV12-3/TRBV12-4	.	TRBJ2-1	TRBD2	14	TGTGCCAGCAGCCCAAGAGCGCTAGCGGGTGAGCAGTTCTTC	CASSPRALAGEQFF
TRBV2	many	TRBJ2-1	TRBD2	12	TGTGCCGGCACTAGCGGGGGGAGGGAGCAGTTCTTC	CAGTSGGREQFF
TRBV20-1	.	TRBJ2-7	TRBD2	14	TGCAGTGCTTTAACTAGCGGGGGACTCTACGAGCAGTACTTC	CSALTSGGLYEQYF